This passage covers 14 T cell receptor beta chains from one sample sequenced in a study of blood T cells in healthy people across ages. Through a sample-barcoded 5' primer and a J-beta primer mix, a second PCR was run for 7 to 11 cycles. Each CDR3 protein is one row after TCRdb ran MiXCR on the 5' RACE reads. The sample records approximately 1.5 million distinct CDR3 sequences, 34% being singletons. Source material: blood. These receptors were collected from a woman between 25 and 40 years old in good health.

This clonotype has just a few counts. A junction end diverges from the germline sequence, so it may reflect a read error. This chain uses TRBV11-2 with TRBJ1-1; D unclear. Germline CDR1 reads SGHAT; CDR2 reads FQNNGV. The CDR3 has 15 residues. The CDR3 DNA follows: TGTGTCAGCAGCTTAGAGGACGGGTGGAACACTGAAGCTTTCTTT. This codes for CVSSLEDGWNTEAFF.

This clonotype was picked up many times. This chain links TRBV20-1 with TRBJ2-3, with 8 bases identical to TRBD2. V gave up 0 bases and J gave up 13 bases; unmatched junction bases: 12. The CDR3 is 14 residues long. Germline V gene sequence: CDR1 DFQATT, CDR2 SNEGSKA (reference sequence). CDR3 nucleotides: TGCAGTGCTAGAGAAGCAGCGGGAGCAGCGCGGGAGTATTTT. Translated: CSAREAAGAAREYF.

V and J are TRBV4-2 and TRBJ2-5; maybe TRBD1 (6 bases). V was shortened by 4 bases and J by 5 bases, with 20 bases between the two germline ends. The germline gives CDR1 LGHNA, CDR2 YNFKEQ. The CDR3 runs to 16 residues. The CDR3 nucleotides read TGTGCCAGCAGCCTCCAGATGACAAGGCAGGGGGAGACCCAGTACTTC. This encodes CASSLQMTRQGETQYF.

This chain joins TRBV7-2 and TRBJ2-7; the match to TRBD2 covers 13 bases. This CDR3 comprises 19 residues. Germline loops: CDR1 SGHTA, CDR2 FQGNSA. Trimming at V came to 5 bases and at J to 6 bases, leaving 19 bases not matched to a gene. CDR3 in DNA: TGTGCCAGCAGCCCCGTGGGGGGCCTCGGACTAGCGGGAGCGAGCGAGCAGTACTTC. It codes for CASSPVGGLGLAGASEQYF.

The chain carries TRBV2 and TRBJ1-5, with a weak D call TRBD1 (5 bases). The CDR3 is 12 residues long. Per germline, CDR1 SNHLY and CDR2 FYNNEI. Trimming cost V 7 bases and J 6 bases, with 10 bases left between them. The CDR3 sequence: CASKIGVQPQHF. In nucleotides, the CDR3 is TGTGCCAGCAAGATAGGGGTTCAGCCCCAGCATTTT.

Concerning this clonotype itself: The junction shows a germline mismatch at one end, possibly a read error. The chain has TRBV14 and TRBJ2-5; the D is unclear. Germline V gene data show CDR1 as SGHDN and CDR2 as FVKESK. There are 14 residues in the CDR3. The CDR3 here is CASGQGTVQETQYF. The CDR3 nucleotides are TGTGCCAGCGGCCAAGGCACAGTTCAAGAGACCCAGTACTTC.

This clonotype was detected only a few times. The chain joins TRBV6-2 or TRBV6-3 to TRBJ2-7; 7 bases match TRBD2. From germline, CDR1 is MNHEY and CDR2 SVGEGT. Trimming removed 2 bases from V and 2 bases from J; junction bases left unmatched: 6. The CDR3 consists of 15 residues. The CDR3: CASSYGLVGAYEQYF. CDR3 nucleotide sequence: TGTGCCAGCAGTTACGGACTAGTGGGGGCCTACGAGCAGTACTTC.

DNA of the CDR3: TGCGCCAGCAGCCTTACGCCCCGGGACAGGGAGTACTTC. It is translated as CASSLTPRDREYF. The V and J genes are TRBV4-1 and TRBJ2-5; 9 bases agree with TRBD1. This CDR3 comprises 13 residues. V shed 4 bases, J shed 12 bases, and the junction held 9 bases outside the gene matches. Germline V gives CDR1 MGHRA, CDR2 YSYEKL.

The chain recombines TRBV6-1 with TRBJ1-6, with 7 bases fitting TRBD1. This CDR3 spans 13 amino acids. J lost 11 bases, V lost 7 bases, and 8 bases had no gene match. Germline CDR1 and CDR2: MNHNS and SASEGT. CDR3 coding DNA: TGTGCCAGCAACCAAGACAGGGCGGCACCCCTCCACTTT. Translation: CASNQDRAAPLHF.

This clonotype was detected only a few times. This chain uses TRBV25-1 with TRBJ2-3; unclear D gene. Trimming stripped 3 bases from V and 1 base from J, with 8 bases between. Germline V gene data show CDR1 as MGHDK and CDR2 as SYGVNS. The CDR3 runs to 14 residues. CDR3 protein: CASSDPRGTDTQYF. The DNA of the CDR3 is TGTGCCAGCAGTGATCCCCGTGGCACAGATACGCAGTATTTT. Full variable domain (missing parts from reference TRBV25-1 and TRBJ2-3): EADIYQTPRYLVIGTGKKITLECSQTMGHDKMYWYQQDPGMELHLIHYSYGVNSTEKGDLSSESTVSRIRTEHFPLTLESARPSHTSQYLCASSDPRGTDTQYFGPGTRLTVL.

This clonotype was seen a handful of times. The chain recombines TRBV7-2 with TRBJ2-5, with a possible D match to TRBD2 (5 bases). V lost 3 bases, J lost 5 bases, and 13 bases lay in between. Germline assignment: CDR1 SGHTA and CDR2 FQGNSA. The CDR3 covers 14 residues. CDR3 residues: CASSFLLGDETQYF. The CDR3 bases are TGTGCCAGCAGCTTTTTACTAGGAGACGAGACCCAGTACTTC. The whole variable domain, filled in from reference TRBV7-2 and TRBJ2-5, reads GAGVSQSPSNKVTEKGKDVELRCDPISGHTALYWYRQSLGQGLEFLIYFQGNSAPDKSGLPSDRFSAERTGGSVSTLTIQRTQQEDSAVYLCASSFLLGDETQYFGPGTRLLVL.

This chain uses TRBV6-2 or TRBV6-3 with TRBJ2-3; D gene unclear. The germline V and J ends were trimmed by 5 bases and 2 bases, with 14 bases remaining between them. Germline CDR1 MNHEY, CDR2 SVGEGT. The CDR3 loop spans 15 amino acids. The CDR3, as DNA: TGTGCCAGCAGTATTTATGTGGGGTACACAGATACGCAGTATTTT. Translated, it gives CASSIYVGYTDTQYF.

CDR3 sequence reads: CASSQLAFDRYEQYF. CDR3 coding DNA: TGTGCCAGCAGCCAACTGGCATTTGATCGCTACGAGCAGTACTTC. The J gene is TRBJ2-7, the V gene TRBV3-1; D is undetermined. This CDR3 contains 15 residues. The V end lost 2 bases, the J end lost 3 bases, and 14 bases lay between the germline ends. The germline V gene has CDR1 LGHDT and CDR2 YNNKEL (reference sequence).

This clonotype was found a few times. The V gene is TRBV4-2, the J gene TRBJ2-3; tentatively, D is TRBD1 (5 bases). The CDR3 runs 16 residues. Trimming pared 0 bases from V and 1 base from J, leaving 11 bases between. Germline lookup yields CDR1 LGHNA and CDR2 YNFKEQ. The CDR3 coding sequence is TGTGCCAGCAGCCAAGATAGGGGCAGCGGCACAGATACGCAGTATTTT. It encodes CASSQDRGSGTDTQYF.